This record looks at one TCR beta chain sequence and its context. The antigen remains undetermined. RNA was extracted and reverse transcribed into cDNA as the sequencing template. Clones were read by immunoSEQ multiplex PCR, and TCRdb kept only the in-frame ones, dropping some. The table lists around 210,000 clones, approximately 53% of them singletons, with around 5% in the top ten. The data were obtained in a study of CD8+ T cells in alopecia areata. Regarding the study as a whole: Relative to normal scalp, lesional scalp, especially alopecia totalis/universalis, showed higher clonality. When scalp samples are sequenced, resident alphabeta T cells of normal skin are also captured.

Per germline, CDR1 SGHRS and CDR2 YFSETQ. The V end lost 4 bases, the J end lost 4 bases, and 14 bases lay between the germline ends. The CDR3 extends over 14 amino acids. CD4+ and CD8+ T cells were sorted from PBMCs stained for CD3, CD4 and CD8. This chain uses TRBV5-1 with TRBJ1-2, with no clear D. This sequence was found in a human donor in good health. The sample consisted of CD8+ T cells sorted from blood. The CDR3 bases are TGCGCCAGCAGCCTGGGCTGGGCCAGCTATGGCTACACCTTC. Its translation is CASSLGWASYGYTF.